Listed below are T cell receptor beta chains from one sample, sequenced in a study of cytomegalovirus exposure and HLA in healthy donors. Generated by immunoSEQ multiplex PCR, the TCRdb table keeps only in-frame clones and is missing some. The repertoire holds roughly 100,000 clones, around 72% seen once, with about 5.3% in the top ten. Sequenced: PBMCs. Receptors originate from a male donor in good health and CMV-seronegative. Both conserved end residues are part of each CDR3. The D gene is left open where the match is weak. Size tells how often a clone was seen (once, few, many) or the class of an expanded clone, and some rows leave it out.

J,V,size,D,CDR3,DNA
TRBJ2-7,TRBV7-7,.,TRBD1,CASSLDAGTGGEQYF,TGTGCTAGCAGCTTAGACGCCGGGACAGGGGGCGAGCAGTACTTC
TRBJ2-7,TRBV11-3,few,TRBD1,CASSLRTGVDEQYF,TGTGCCAGCAGTCTAAGGACAGGGGTCGACGAGCAGTACTTC
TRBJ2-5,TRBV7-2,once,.,CASSLGHAETQYF,TGTGCCAGCAGCTTAGGACACGCGGAGACCCAGTACTTC
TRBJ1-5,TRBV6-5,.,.,CASRRDISNQPQHF,TGTGCCAGCAGACGGGACATTAGCAATCAGCCCCAGCATTTT
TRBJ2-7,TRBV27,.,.,CASSFVQGAAYEQYF,TGTGCCAGCAGTTTTGTGCAGGGCGCTGCGTACGAGCAGTACTTC
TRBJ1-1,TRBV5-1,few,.,CASSLEPAGTEAFF,TGCGCCAGCAGCTTGGAGCCCGCGGGTACTGAAGCTTTCTTT
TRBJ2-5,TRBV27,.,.,CASSFAGSTQYF,TGTGCCAGCAGTTTCGCGGGTAGTACCCAGTACTTC
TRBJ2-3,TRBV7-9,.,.,CASSPWDGGDSDTQYF,TGTGCCAGCAGCCCTTGGGACGGTGGGGACTCAGATACGCAGTATTTT
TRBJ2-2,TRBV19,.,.,CATSPGLTNTGELFF,TGTGCCACCTCCCCGGGACTGACGAACACCGGGGAGCTGTTTTTT
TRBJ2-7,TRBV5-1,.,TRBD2,CASSLGASGRSNNEQYF,TGCGCCAGCAGCTTGGGGGCTAGCGGGAGAAGTAATAACGAGCAGTACTTC
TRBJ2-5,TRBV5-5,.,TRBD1,CASSPQGAGETQYF,TGTGCCAGCAGCCCACAGGGGGCGGGGGAGACCCAGTACTTC
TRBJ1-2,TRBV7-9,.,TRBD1,CASRPPDRGSIYGYTF,TGTGCCAGCAGGCCGCCAGACAGGGGTAGTATCTATGGCTACACCTTC
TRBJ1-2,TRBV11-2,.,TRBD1,CASSLAFKDRAASTF,TGTGCCAGCAGCTTAGCGTTTAAGGACAGGGCCGCGTCCACCTTC
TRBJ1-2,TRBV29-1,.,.,CSFQGVQGVYGYTF,TGCAGCTTCCAAGGGGTACAGGGCGTCTATGGCTACACCTTC
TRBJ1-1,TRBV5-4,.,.,CASSLSGPEAFF,TGTGCCAGCAGCTTGAGCGGGCCTGAAGCTTTCTTT
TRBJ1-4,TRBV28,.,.,CASSSGNHEKLFF,TGTGCCAGCAGTTCGGGGAATCATGAAAAACTGTTTTTT
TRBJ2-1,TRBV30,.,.,CAWSAAGEQFF,TGTGCCTGGAGTGCGGCCGGGGAGCAGTTCTTC
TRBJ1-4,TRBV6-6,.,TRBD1,CASSASERQGNEKLFF,TGTGCCAGCAGTGCCTCCGAGAGACAGGGTAATGAAAAACTGTTTTTT